These 3 T cell receptor beta chains share one sample of origin, sequenced in a study of blood T cell repertoires in COVID-19. Produced via immunoSEQ multiplex PCR; TCRdb's table is partial and in-frame only. Of 230,000 or so clones in the sample, roughly nine tenths were seen once. Sequenced sample: peripheral blood. These receptors all come from a man aged 40-49 years with active or convalescent COVID-19.

This rearrangement joins TRBV29-1 to TRBJ1-1; 7 positions match TRBD1. Germline CDR1 reads SQVTM; CDR2 reads ANQGSEA. This CDR3 has 12 amino acids. The trim removed 7 bases at V and 1 base at J, leaving 3 bases unmatched. The CDR3: CSGRDRNTEAFF. As DNA, the CDR3 is TGCAGCGGTAGGGACAGGAACACTGAAGCTTTCTTT.

V usage is TRBV6-6 and J usage is TRBJ2-7; D possibly corresponds to TRBD1 (6 bases). The germline V and J ends were trimmed by 8 bases and 5 bases, with 16 bases remaining between them. The CDR3 is made up of 13 amino acids. In germline, CDR1 is MNHNY, CDR2 SVGAGI (reference sequence). CDR3 loop: CASARGIGDEQYF. The CDR3 DNA is TGTGCCAGCGCCAGGGGCATAGGGGACGAGCAGTACTTC.

The V call is TRBV5-1, the J call TRBJ1-4; D is unclear. The V gene lost 4 bases and the J gene lost 6 bases, with 16 bases spanning the gap. CDR1 is SGHRS and CDR2 is YFSETQ in the germline V gene. The CDR3 sequence is 15 residues long. The CDR3 is CASSGSAGSDEKLFF. In DNA form, the CDR3 reads TGCGCCAGCAGCGGTTCGGCGGGGTCGGATGAAAAACTGTTTTTT. Complete variable domain (other parts from reference TRBV5-1 and TRBJ1-4): KAGVTQTPRYLIKTRGQQVTLSCSPISGHRSVSWYQQTPGQGLQFLFEYFSETQRNKGNFPGRFSGRQFSNSRSEMNVSTLELGDSALYLCASSGSAGSDEKLFFGSGTQLSVL.